This T cell receptor beta chain is from a study of T cells in localized non-small cell lung cancer. CDR3 length: 14 amino acids. V gave up 0 bases and J gave up 5 bases, with 9 bases separating them. Per germline, CDR1 SGHVS and CDR2 FNYEAQ. The sample holds one count of this clone. The antigen remains unidentified. Using immunoSEQ multiplex PCR, the repertoire was profiled, and TCRdb retains in-frame clones only, with some absent. The sample has about 24,000 clones, about 89% seen once. Study-level results: Adjacent lung held a median 57 of the top 100 tumor clones. Uninvolved adjacent lung showed the highest T cell clonality, exceeding tumor.

The V call is TRBV7-6, the J call TRBJ2-3, with a tentative D call TRBD1 (6 bases). Sequenced here: peripheral blood, sampled before any cancer treatment. This clonotype was obtained from a man aged 40 to 69 with stage I squamous cell lung carcinoma. CDR3 bases: TGTGCCAGCAGCTTAGCAACAGGGTTAGATACGCAGTATTTT. This gives the protein CASSLATGLDTQYF.